These 5 T cell receptor beta chains share one sample of origin, sequenced in a study of PD-1 blockade in classical Hodgkin lymphoma (dated by TCRdb to 2019 to 2021). Reading the label with the study, this specimen's time point is: cycle 4 day 1 (C4D1), after six to seven weeks of nivolumab. All trial patients had relapsed after autologous stem cell transplantation, with cohorts A, B and C differing in prior brentuximab vedotin exposure. The receptor library was made with the immunoSEQ multiplex PCR assay. TCRdb's version of the immuneACCESS table is confined to in-frame rearrangements and falls short of the full clone set. An unresolved V gene accounts for under half of the shortfall where checked; the remainder is of unknown origin. In all, the sample holds more than 85,000 clones, and roughly 89% of those were seen once. Around 17% of the sample is in the top ten clones. The sequencing used peripheral blood mononuclear cells (PBMCs), collected before the fourth cycle of nivolumab. Every receptor here comes from a human donor with classical Hodgkin lymphoma.

The rearrangement joins TRBV27 to TRBJ2-3; 10 bases line up with TRBD2. With 2 bases clipped from V and 4 bases from J, the junction kept 6 bases outside the gene matches. CDR1 MNHEY and CDR2 SMNVEV come from the germline V gene (reference sequence). CDR3 length: 16 amino acids. CDR3 in amino acids: CASSLISSGSADTQYF. DNA for the CDR3: TGTGCCAGCAGTTTAATCTCTAGCGGGAGTGCAGATACGCAGTATTTT.

V is TRBV28 and J is TRBJ1-5; D remains ambiguous. Per the germline V gene, CDR1 is MDHEN and CDR2 is SYDVKM. V was shortened by 4 bases and J by 0 bases, with 10 bases between the two germline ends. The CDR3 sequence is 15 residues long. The CDR3 DNA is TGTGCCAGCAGTTCGGGTGAATATAGCAATCAGCCCCAGCATTTT. This codes for CASSSGEYSNQPQHF.

The chain has TRBV2 and TRBJ1-5; D gene unclear. The germline gives CDR1 SNHLY, CDR2 FYNNEI. Between the trimmed V and J ends, which lost 1 base and 0 bases, there was a span of 7 bases. This CDR3 comprises 15 residues. The CDR3 loop is CASSEVNTSNQPQHF. The CDR3 DNA is TGTGCCAGCAGTGAAGTTAACACTAGCAATCAGCCCCAGCATTTT.

The chain recombines TRBV5-1 with TRBJ2-5, with D tentatively TRBD2 (7 bases). Germline assignment: CDR1 SGHRS and CDR2 YFSETQ. The CDR3 sequence is 17 residues long. Trimming left V 1 base short and J 5 bases short, with 21 bases between. The CDR3 sequence: CASSLTGTGGRWETQYF. The CDR3 nucleotides read TGCGCCAGCAGCTTGACCGGGACGGGGGGCCGTTGGGAGACCCAGTACTTC.

V and J are TRBV28 and TRBJ1-1, with 7 bases lining up with TRBD1. CDR1 and CDR2 (germline): MDHEN, SYDVKM. The CDR3 extends over 13 amino acids. J lost 7 bases, V lost 7 bases, and 9 bases had no gene match. CDR3 sequence reads: CASTPLGTDEAFF. The CDR3 DNA is TGTGCCAGCACCCCCCTAGGGACAGATGAAGCTTTCTTT.